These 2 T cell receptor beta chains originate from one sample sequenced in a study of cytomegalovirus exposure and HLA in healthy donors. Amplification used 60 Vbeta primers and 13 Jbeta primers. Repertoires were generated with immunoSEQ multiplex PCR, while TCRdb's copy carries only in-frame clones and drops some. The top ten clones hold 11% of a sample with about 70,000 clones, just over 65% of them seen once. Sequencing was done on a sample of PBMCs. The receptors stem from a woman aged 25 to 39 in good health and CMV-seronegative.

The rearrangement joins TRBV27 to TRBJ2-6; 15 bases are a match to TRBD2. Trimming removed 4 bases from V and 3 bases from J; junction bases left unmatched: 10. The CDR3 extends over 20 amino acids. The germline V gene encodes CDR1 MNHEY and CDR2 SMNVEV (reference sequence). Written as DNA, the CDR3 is TGTGCCAGCAGTTATCTGGGACTAGCGGGGGGCGGGGTTGGGGCCAACGTCCTGACTTTC. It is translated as CASSYLGLAGGGVGANVLTF.

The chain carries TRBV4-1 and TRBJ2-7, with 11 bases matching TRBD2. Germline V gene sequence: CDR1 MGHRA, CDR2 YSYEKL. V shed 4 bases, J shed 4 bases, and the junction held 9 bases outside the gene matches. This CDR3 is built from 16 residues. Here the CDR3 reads CASSLSPSGGPYEQYF. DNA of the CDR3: TGCGCCAGCAGCCTTAGCCCTAGCGGGGGGCCTTACGAGCAGTACTTC.